The clone carrying this TCR beta chain was seen many times. Its specificity is unknown. Trimming took off 5 bases at V and 6 bases at J, with 11 bases between the two ends. The CDR3 consists of 12 residues. The germline CDR1 and CDR2 sequences are MDHEN and SYDVKM. This sample is part of a study of CD8 T cells in ankylosing spondylitis. It was by quantitative 5'-RACE with molecular barcodes that TCR beta libraries were made. TCRdb reanalysed the 5' RACE reads using MiXCR and keeps one entry per CDR3 protein. Found here are 500,000 or so distinct CDR3 sequences, about 5.4% of them singletons; the top ten hold under 4.5%. Study results and caveats: Past research had described some motif variants in reactive arthritis synovial fluid and blood. Disease-linked clones were reportedly significantly enriched in matched ankylosing spondylitis synovial fluid. Blood of patients with ankylosing spondylitis appeared to be characterized by a TCR beta motif of eight or nine highly homologous variants.

Sample: blood, either unsorted or a sorted T cell fraction (not recorded which). V is TRBV28 and J is TRBJ2-7, with D possibly called TRBD1 or TRBD2 (6 bases each). This TCR was sampled from a male donor with ankylosing spondylitis. The CDR3 coding sequence is TGTGCCAGCAGTGGTGGGGGGCTCGAGCAGTACTTC. Its translation: CASSGGGLEQYF.